Below are 13 T cell receptor beta chains sequenced from a single sample in a study of blood T cell repertoires in COVID-19. Profiled with immunoSEQ multiplex PCR; TCRdb holds only in-frame clones, not every one. The sample records some 350,000 clones, 87% being singletons. Material: PBMCs or T cells enriched from blood (not recorded which). These receptors were collected from a woman younger than 45 who had recovered from COVID-19.

This chain uses TRBV12-2 with TRBJ1-2; the D segment call TRBD1 is taken from the table without a DNA check. TRBV12-2 is a pseudogene locus. This CDR3 spans 14 amino acids. CDR3: CASRYYRGGYGYTF. The CDR3 nucleotides read TGTGCAAGTCGCTACTACAGGGGAGGCTATGGCTACACCTTC.

This sequence joins TRBV5-1 and TRBJ1-2; D perhaps matches TRBD1 (5 bases). Per the germline V gene, CDR1 is SGHRS and CDR2 is YFSETQ. The length of the CDR3 is 14 residues. V gave up 2 bases and J gave up 0 bases, with 8 bases separating them. The CDR3, as DNA: TGCGCCAGCAGCTTTCAGGGATCTAACTATGGCTACACCTTC. Protein: CASSFQGSNYGYTF.

V is TRBV6-5 and J is TRBJ1-2; TRBD1 aligns across 9 bases. After removal of 6 bases from V and 5 bases from J, the junction contained 7 bases not matched to a gene. The CDR3 has 14 residues. Germline CDR1 reads MNHEY; CDR2 reads SVGAGI. This CDR3 is CASRPGTGIYGYTF. DNA of the CDR3: TGTGCCAGCAGACCCGGGACAGGGATTTATGGCTACACCTTC.

The rearrangement links TRBV11-2 to TRBJ2-3; D remains ambiguous. CDR1 is SGHAT, CDR2 FQNNGV, per germline. This CDR3 is built from 17 residues. V was clipped by 1 base and J by 1 base, with 15 bases between them. In DNA form, the CDR3 reads TGTGCCAGCAGCTTAGTGGGTAGCATGCGCGGCACAGATACGCAGTATTTT. This translates into CASSLVGSMRGTDTQYF. Drawing the rest from reference TRBV11-2 and TRBJ2-3, the complete variable domain is EAGVAQSPRYKIIEKRQSVAFWCNPISGHATLYWYQQILGQGPKLLIQFQNNGVVDDSQLPKDRFSAERLKGVDSTLKIQPAKLEDSAVYLCASSLVGSMRGTDTQYFGPGTRLTVL.

This rearrangement joins TRBV6-6 to TRBJ2-1; 9 nucleotides match TRBD2. CDR1 is MNHNY and CDR2 is SVGAGI in the germline V gene (reference sequence). The trim removed 10 bases at V and 8 bases at J, leaving 9 bases unmatched. The CDR3 is made up of 13 amino acids. CDR3 sequence (DNA): TGTGCCACCTCCGCTAGCGGGGTCGATGAGCAGTTCTTC. It encodes CATSASGVDEQFF.

The J gene is TRBJ2-3, the V gene TRBV6-4, with TRBD2 identical over 10 bases. The CDR3 is 16 residues long. Per the germline V gene, CDR1 is MRHNA and CDR2 is SNTAGT. V lost 3 bases, J lost 0 bases, and 3 bases stayed unmatched. The CDR3 DNA is TGTGCCAGCAGTGAAGCTAGCGGGGGTAGCACAGATACGCAGTATTTT. It yields the protein CASSEASGGSTDTQYF.

Turning to this clone: This sample also contains other DNA sequences that code for the same CDR3. The V and J genes are TRBV19 and TRBJ1-1, with 7 bases identical to TRBD1. CDR1 is LNHDA, CDR2 SQIVND, per germline (reference sequence). J was trimmed by 1 base and V by 5 bases; bases with no gene match: 4. CDR3 size: 14 residues. The CDR3 bases are TGTGCCAGTAGTGTCCGGGACAGGAACACTGAAGCTTTCTTT. Residues: CASSVRDRNTEAFF.

This clone has just one count. The chain recombines TRBV28 with TRBJ1-2, with unresolved D. This CDR3 is built from 12 residues. From germline, CDR1 is MDHEN and CDR2 SYDVKM. The V gene lost 4 bases and the J gene lost 4 bases, with 7 bases spanning the gap. CDR3 DNA: TGTGCCAGCAGTTGGGCGAGCTATGGCTACACCTTC. It is translated as CASSWASYGYTF.

J is TRBJ2-5 and V is TRBV14; no reliable D call. Germline V gene sequence: CDR1 SGHDN, CDR2 FVKESK. This CDR3 spans 12 amino acids. The V gene lost 4 bases and the J gene lost 5 bases, with 8 bases spanning the gap. CDR3 loop: CASSLLQETQYF. CDR3 nucleotides: TGTGCCAGCAGCCTTCTCCAGGAGACCCAGTACTTC.

The chain has TRBV5-1 and TRBJ2-7; possible D gene TRBD1, 6 bases. CDR3 length: 16 residues. Germline CDR1 is SGHRS and CDR2 is YFSETQ. Trimming left V 4 bases short and J 6 bases short, with 23 bases between. The CDR3 nucleotides read TGCGCCAGCAGCACGCCCGGACAGACTACTCCTGGCGAGCAGTACTTC. It translates to CASSTPGQTTPGEQYF. Full variable domain (remainder filled in from reference TRBV5-1 and TRBJ2-7): KAGVTQTPRYLIKTRGQQVTLSCSPISGHRSVSWYQQTPGQGLQFLFEYFSETQRNKGNFPGRFSGRQFSNSRSEMNVSTLELGDSALYLCASSTPGQTTPGEQYFGPGTRLTVT.

The chain combines TRBV18 with TRBJ2-2, with a weak D call TRBD2 (5 bases). Per germline, CDR1 KGHSH and CDR2 LQKENI. CDR3 length equals 13 residues. V shed 6 bases and J shed 6 bases, with 11 bases lying between them. CDR3 in amino acids: CASSQLGSGELFF. CDR3 DNA sequence: TGTGCCAGCTCCCAACTAGGCTCCGGGGAGCTGTTTTTT.

Ten or more counts support this clone. CDR3 DNA: TGTGCCAGCAAAGCGGGTCTTAGCACAGATACGCAGTATTTT. This translates into CASKAGLSTDTQYF. The chain has TRBV2 and TRBJ2-3; D perhaps matches TRBD2 (6 bases). Germline values: CDR1 SNHLY, CDR2 FYNNEI. This CDR3 region has 14 residues. The ends were cut back, 7 bases at V and 0 bases at J, with 11 bases in the middle.

This chain links TRBV21-1 with TRBJ1-1; the table's D call, TRBD1, was not checked against the DNA. TRBV21-1 is termed a pseudogene. The CDR3 contains 16 residues. In nucleotides, the CDR3 is TGTGCCAGCAGCAAAGATTATAGTTCCGGGACAGGGGGAGCTTTCTTT. Translating it yields CASSKDYSSGTGGAFF.